This section outlines one TCR beta chain sequence together with its context. These data come from a study of T-cell reconstitution after alpha-beta-depleted transplantation in children. The TCRbeta library was prepared with unique molecular identifiers. TCRdb called the PCR reads again in MiXCR, with one record for every CDR3 protein. The table records some 640,000 distinct CDR3 sequences, approximately 15% of them present only once. V was pared by 4 bases and J by 5 bases, with 14 bases between. The CDR3 is 14 residues long. The V gene's germline CDR1 is SGHVS and CDR2 FQNEAQ. This TCR was sampled from a human donor who donated a stem cell graft to a child with acute myeloid leukemia. V is TRBV7-8 and J is TRBJ2-5; D is uncertain. This specimen consisted of PBMCs from the stem cell graft donor, obtained from the stem cell graft. CDR3 nucleotide sequence: TGTGCCAGCAGCTCCCAGGTCCCCGGGGAGACCCAGTACTTC. As protein: CASSSQVPGETQYF. Full variable domain (missing parts from reference TRBV7-8 and TRBJ2-5): GAGVSQSPRYKVAKRGQDVALRCDPISGHVSLFWYQQALGQGPEFLTYFQNEAQLDKSGLPSDRFFAERPEGSVSTLKIQRTQQEDSAVYLCASSSQVPGETQYFGPGTRLLVL.